Listed here is a single T cell receptor (beta chain). This clonotype has only a few counts. This clone's antigen is unknown. No much larger clone is present one base from it, and per-base qualities are unavailable. Counted from cysteine to phenylalanine, this CDR3 has 14 amino acids. The CDR3 DNA has 42 bases and is translated from base 1. Trimming removed 3 bases from V and 11 bases from J; the gene matches leave 10 bases unexplained. The germline V gene yields SGHTA for CDR1 and FQGNSA for CDR2. These data come from a study of T cells in Graves' hyperthyroidism and ophthalmopathy (dated by TCRdb to about 2019). Regarding the study in general: Peripheral blood samples were taken at the time of initial diagnosis, prior to any treatment. A discovery cohort of fewer than 110 patients, about 40 with Graves' ophthalmopathy and approximately 57 with stable Graves' hyperthyroidism, was used to find distinguishing TCR V-J signatures. The paper describes TCR Vbeta CDR3 sequencing of 135 peripheral blood samples, made up of 43 ophthalmopathy patients, 70 to 75 hyperthyroidism patients and 17 progressor patients. In more than five Graves' hyperthyroidism patients, the study also compared T-cell repertoires from thyroid tissue with T-cell repertoires from blood. Following sampling, methimazole starting at 30 mg daily was given to hyperthyroidism patients, and high-dose intravenous methylprednisolone was given to ophthalmopathy patients. For training and testing, the 100 or so patients in the discovery cohort were randomly divided in a 7:3 ratio. An independent validation cohort of around 19 hyperthyroidism patients and approximately 17 patients who later progressed to ophthalmopathy tested prospective prediction of ophthalmopathy.

What the research found in general, with its limitations: During validation, the model predicted progression to ophthalmopathy a median of around six months ahead of onset, with just under 71% sensitivity and 72% to 80% specificity. A model built on a 13 V-J signature distinguished ophthalmopathy from stable hyperthyroidism, reaching 85% to 90% sensitivity and 81.08% specificity in cross-validation and 80%/75% in testing. Most expanded thyroid clonotypes (frequency above 0.001) were also found in blood, which suggests that blood repertoires may mirror thyroid immune responses. Sample size was not statistically predetermined, and investigators were not blinded to group allocation.

Hyperthyroidism patients were newly diagnosed, had a disease duration of under 2 months, and were aged 18 to 65 years. The study excluded patients with uncontrolled infections, other autoimmune diseases, pregnancy or lactation. Diagnoses were based on clinical symptoms, serum thyroxine and TRAb, thyroid ultrasound and orbital computed tomography. Blood from progressor patients was collected at the time of first diagnosis with hyperthyroidism, before any ophthalmopathy symptoms had appeared. Ficoll-Paque density gradient centrifugation was used to isolate PBMCs from 8 to 10 ml of fresh peripheral blood. Progressor patients were defined as those initially diagnosed with Graves' hyperthyroidism in whom ophthalmopathy developed during follow-up. Total RNA was extracted using Trizol reagent, and RNA quality was assessed on an Agilent 2100 Bioanalyzer. The TCR beta CDR3 regions were amplified from the RNA transcripts. The TCR CDR3 was subjected to a first round of RT-PCR using the HTBI primer set and the Qiagen OneStep RT-PCR kit. Libraries were constructed in a second round of multiplex PCR, after which size selection and purification were performed. The libraries were sequenced on an Illumina HiSeq2000 using paired-end 100 bp reads. On the study's bioinformatics: SOAPnuke was used to process the raw data, throwing out any read that contained adapters or uncalled bases, had a mean Phred below 15, or lacked an exact constant-primer or identifier match. High-quality paired reads were merged using COPE v1.2.5, and each unique nucleotide sequence was defined as a clonotype. MiTCR v1.1 was used to align the clonotypes against IMGT TRBV, TRBD and TRBJ reference segments. Analysis was restricted to V-J combinations with a frequency above 0.0001, which covered 98% to 99.2% of repertoires. A TCS score was defined as the ratio of F50 (clonal expansion) to E x V (chaos), with BLOSUM62-based TCRdist applied between CDR3 peptides within each V-J. Welch's t-statistics and random forest reduced around 510 V-J features to roughly 13, which were used in a naive Bayes classifier (R e1071). The raw public data were reprocessed by TCRdb itself: fastp quality trimming at Q25, MiXCR clonotype calling, in-frame beta chains only. Rows with a matching CDR3 protein are joined into one entry that keeps the most common DNA and genes. The V and J calls here are based on TCRdb, not the publication. The sample profile shows around 350,000 distinct CDR3 sequences; approximately 18% of them were found once. The ten largest clones capture approximately 30% of the sample.

The TCR sequence derives from a woman in her twenties or thirties with Graves' hyperthyroidism that later progressed to Graves' ophthalmopathy. The sequenced material came from blood. The V and J genes are TRBV7-2 and TRBJ1-5, with 7 bases aligning to TRBD1. In nucleotide form, the sequence is TGTGCCAGCAGCTTTGACAGGGCCCAATCGACCCAGCATTTT. Translated, it gives CASSFDRAQSTQHF.